A selection of T cell receptor beta chains follows, all from one sample in a study of OX40 agonist ivuxolimab in advanced cancers. Data came from immunoSEQ multiplex PCR; TCRdb stores just in-frame clones and leaves some out. Here the sample spans tens of thousands of clones, around four fifths being singletons. The specimen comprised CD4+ or CD8+ T cells sorted from blood, sampled in a trial of the OX40 agonist ivuxolimab. Receptor source: an adult with an advanced solid tumor such as melanoma, head and neck, liver or kidney cancer. Each CDR3 is given with its conserved first and last residue. D genes are given only for firm matches. Clone size is given for some rows only: seen once, a few or many times, or a class if the clone is expanded.

V gene: TRBV28; J gene: TRBJ1-2; D gene: .; clone size: few; CDR3 protein: CASSLEGLYGYTF; CDR3 DNA: TGTGCCAGCAGTTTAGAAGGGCTCTATGGCTACACCTTC
V gene: TRBV5-4; J gene: TRBJ2-1; D gene: .; clone size: .; CDR3 protein: CASSLVGYNEQFF; CDR3 DNA: TGTGCCAGCAGCTTGGTTGGCTACAATGAGCAGTTCTTC
V gene: TRBV10-3; J gene: TRBJ2-7; D gene: .; clone size: .; CDR3 protein: CAISGNSAAYEQYF; CDR3 DNA: TGTGCCATCAGTGGAAATAGCGCCGCCTACGAGCAGTACTTC
V gene: TRBV5-1; J gene: TRBJ2-2; D gene: .; clone size: .; CDR3 protein: CASSLRPAGTSNTGELFF; CDR3 DNA: TGCGCCAGCAGCTTGCGGCCGGCAGGGACTTCGAACACCGGGGAGCTGTTTTTT
V gene: TRBV10-3; J gene: TRBJ1-2; D gene: .; clone size: .; CDR3 protein: CAISERGLNYGYTF; CDR3 DNA: TGTGCCATCAGTGAGAGAGGACTGAACTATGGCTACACCTTC
V gene: TRBV28; J gene: TRBJ1-1; D gene: .; clone size: .; CDR3 protein: CASSASGARSTEAFF; CDR3 DNA: TGTGCCAGCAGTGCCTCGGGGGCTAGGAGCACTGAAGCTTTCTTT
V gene: TRBV4-3; J gene: TRBJ1-2; D gene: .; clone size: .; CDR3 protein: CASKLLGEGGYTF; CDR3 DNA: TGCGCCAGCAAGCTGCTCGGGGAGGGTGGCTACACCTTC
V gene: TRBV13; J gene: TRBJ2-1; D gene: .; clone size: .; CDR3 protein: CASSLGDAGGGPGPYNEQFF; CDR3 DNA: TGTGCCAGCAGCTTAGGCGATGCAGGGGGAGGCCCGGGGCCTTACAATGAGCAGTTCTTC
V gene: TRBV9; J gene: TRBJ2-5; D gene: TRBD2; clone size: once; CDR3 protein: CASSSLAGEETQYF; CDR3 DNA: TGTGCCAGCAGCTCTTTAGCGGGAGAGGAGACCCAGTACTTC
V gene: TRBV27; J gene: TRBJ1-5; D gene: .; clone size: .; CDR3 protein: CASSLWSNQPQHF; CDR3 DNA: TGTGCCAGCAGTTTATGGAGCAATCAGCCCCAGCATTTT
V gene: TRBV19; J gene: TRBJ1-1; D gene: .; clone size: .; CDR3 protein: CASSGTGTKNTEAFF; CDR3 DNA: TGTGCCAGTAGCGGCACAGGGACGAAAAACACTGAAGCTTTCTTT
V gene: TRBV5-6; J gene: TRBJ1-5; D gene: TRBD1; clone size: .; CDR3 protein: CASSFSGTDPGQPQHF; CDR3 DNA: TGTGCCAGCAGCTTCTCCGGGACAGACCCTGGACAGCCCCAGCATTTT
V gene: TRBV7-6; J gene: TRBJ1-1; D gene: TRBD1; clone size: .; CDR3 protein: CASRTRGQGDTEAFF; CDR3 DNA: TGTGCCAGCAGGACCCGGGGACAGGGGGACACTGAAGCTTTCTTT
V gene: TRBV27; J gene: TRBJ2-4; D gene: .; clone size: .; CDR3 protein: CASSAPPRVNIQYF; CDR3 DNA: TGTGCCAGCAGTGCACCCCCCAGGGTAAACATTCAGTACTTC
V gene: TRBV30; J gene: TRBJ1-5; D gene: TRBD1; clone size: .; CDR3 protein: CAWSQGANQPQHF; CDR3 DNA: TGTGCCTGGAGTCAGGGGGCGAATCAGCCCCAGCATTTT
V gene: TRBV4-1; J gene: TRBJ1-5; D gene: .; clone size: .; CDR3 protein: CASSHGPNQPQHF; CDR3 DNA: TGCGCCAGCAGCCATGGCCCAAATCAGCCCCAGCATTTT
V gene: TRBV6-6; J gene: TRBJ1-5; D gene: .; clone size: .; CDR3 protein: CASSLTRGRTQPQHF; CDR3 DNA: TGTGCCAGCAGTCTTACCCGGGGGAGAACTCAGCCCCAGCATTTT
V gene: TRBV7-2; J gene: TRBJ1-3; D gene: .; clone size: .; CDR3 protein: CASSPPGKTAGNTIYF; CDR3 DNA: TGTGCCAGCAGCCCCCCCGGCAAGACCGCTGGAAACACCATATATTTT
V gene: TRBV7-8; J gene: TRBJ2-7; D gene: TRBD2; clone size: .; CDR3 protein: CASSLDPGTRVSHEQYF; CDR3 DNA: TGTGCCAGCAGCTTGGACCCCGGGACTAGAGTATCCCACGAGCAGTACTTC
V gene: TRBV2; J gene: TRBJ1-5; D gene: TRBD1; clone size: .; CDR3 protein: CASSLPRTGVGNQPQHF; CDR3 DNA: TGTGCCAGCAGCCTACCCAGGACAGGTGTTGGCAATCAGCCCCAGCATTTT
V gene: TRBV21-1; J gene: TRBJ1-4; D gene: .; clone size: .; CDR3 protein: CASSERDCGAENEKLFF; CDR3 DNA: TGTGCCAGCAGCGAACGGGATTGTGGCGCCGAAAATGAAAAACTGTTTTTT
V gene: TRBV4-1; J gene: TRBJ2-7; D gene: .; clone size: few; CDR3 protein: CASSQDAGSGYEQYF; CDR3 DNA: TGCGCCAGCAGCCAAGACGCAGGTAGCGGCTACGAGCAGTACTTC
V gene: TRBV2; J gene: TRBJ2-5; D gene: TRBD2; clone size: .; CDR3 protein: CASAGTSGSQETQYF; CDR3 DNA: TGTGCCAGCGCCGGGACTAGCGGGAGCCAAGAGACCCAGTACTTC
V gene: TRBV6-1; J gene: TRBJ1-2; D gene: .; clone size: once; CDR3 protein: CASSDRDTIGKGYTF; CDR3 DNA: TGTGCCAGCAGTGACCGGGACACCATAGGGAAAGGCTACACCTTC
V gene: TRBV7-2; J gene: TRBJ2-3; D gene: .; clone size: .; CDR3 protein: CASSQDVREWTDTQYF; CDR3 DNA: TGCGCCAGCAGCCAAGATGTCAGGGAATGGACAGATACGCAGTATTTT
V gene: TRBV28; J gene: TRBJ1-2; D gene: .; clone size: .; CDR3 protein: CASSPQGIGRHGYTF; CDR3 DNA: TGTGCCAGCAGTCCGCAGGGGATCGGACGGCATGGCTACACCTTC
V gene: TRBV5-4; J gene: TRBJ1-2; D gene: .; clone size: .; CDR3 protein: CASSPGADYGYTF; CDR3 DNA: TGTGCCAGCAGCCCCGGGGCAGACTATGGCTACACCTTC
V gene: TRBV5-1; J gene: TRBJ2-2; D gene: TRBD2; clone size: .; CDR3 protein: CASSAGTSGEYGELFF; CDR3 DNA: TGCGCCAGCAGTGCGGGGACTAGCGGAGAATACGGGGAGCTGTTTTTT
V gene: TRBV5-1; J gene: TRBJ1-1; D gene: .; clone size: once; CDR3 protein: CASSSAGAHIEAFF; CDR3 DNA: TGCGCCAGCAGCTCCGCAGGGGCCCACATTGAAGCTTTCTTT